These 28 T cell receptor beta chains came from one sample sequenced in a study of T cells expressing NK-cell markers. From its re-call of the 5' RACE reads, TCRdb lists each CDR3 protein once, without DNA. This specimen shows 400,000 to 450,000 distinct CDR3 sequences; the ten leading clones hold 7.3%. The source material was blood T cells: a sorted CD56 or NKG2C T cell subset, CD4+ or CD8+ T cells, or bulk PBMC T cells (not recorded which). The receptors stem from a woman aged 18-70 years in good health.

The CDR3 reads CASSLAIAGVNEQFF. The chain couples TRBV5-1 to TRBJ2-1; TCRdb's D call of TRBD2 is untestable without DNA. This CDR3 is 15 amino acids long. Germline CDR1 is SGHRS and CDR2 is YFSETQ.

The chain employs TRBV5-1 and TRBJ2-7; TCRdb's D call, TRBD1, is unchecked because there is no DNA. CDR3 size: 14 residues. Germline CDR1 is SGHRS and CDR2 is YFSETQ. The CDR3 sequence: CASSLEGQPYEQYF. Full variable domain (rest looked up from reference TRBV5-1 and TRBJ2-7): KAGVTQTPRYLIKTRGQQVTLSCSPISGHRSVSWYQQTPGQGLQFLFEYFSETQRNKGNFPGRFSGRQFSNSRSEMNVSTLELGDSALYLCASSLEGQPYEQYFGPGTRLTVT.

The chain combines TRBV5-1 with TRBJ2-1. This CDR3 has 16 residues. Germline V CDR1 and CDR2: SGHRS, YFSETQ. This chain's CDR3 is CASSLVPQEAYNEQFF.

This rearrangement joins TRBV6-2 or TRBV6-3 to TRBJ2-2; TCRdb proposes TRBD1, but this gene call is untestable without DNA. The CDR3 has 15 amino acids. CDR1 MNHEY and CDR2 SVGEGT come from the germline V gene. The CDR3 loop is CASSYDRQNTGELFF.

The chain combines TRBV5-6 with TRBJ2-1. Germline V gene sequence: CDR1 SGHDT, CDR2 YYEEEE. The length of the CDR3 is 12 residues. CDR3: CASSFYDNEQFF.

This sequence joins TRBV11-1 and TRBJ1-1; TCRdb outputs TRBD1, but without DNA this stays unchecked. CDR1 SGHAT and CDR2 FQDESV come from the germline V gene (reference sequence). The CDR3 has 14 residues. The CDR3 here is CASSWTVSNTEAFF.

The rearrangement joins TRBV20-1 to TRBJ2-1; the D call from TCRdb, TRBD1, cannot be confirmed without DNA. Germline values: CDR1 DFQATT, CDR2 SNEGSKA (reference sequence). The CDR3 length is 19 residues. The CDR3 loop reads CSARDAGQGFGFSYNEQFF.

The rearrangement joins TRBV20-1 to TRBJ1-5; TCRdb returns TRBD1, unconfirmable since there is no DNA. Germline CDR1 DFQATT, CDR2 SNEGSKA (reference sequence). The CDR3 sequence is 14 residues long. The CDR3 is CSATATGQPQPQHF.

This chain connects TRBV5-4 to TRBJ2-1; the D call of TRBD2 rests on TCRdb alone, since no DNA is present to check it. Germline loops: CDR1 SGHNT, CDR2 YYREEE (reference sequence). This CDR3 region has 17 residues. Here the CDR3 reads CASSRPGLAGGRREQFF.

The chain uses TRBV10-3 and TRBJ1-1; checking the TCRdb D call of TRBD1 is not possible without DNA. CDR1 is ENHRY and CDR2 is SYGVKD in the germline V gene. This CDR3 region has 14 residues. The CDR3 sequence is CAISYGTLNTEAFF.

This chain connects TRBV6-2 or TRBV6-3 to TRBJ2-1. The CDR3 extends over 14 amino acids. Germline V lookup: CDR1 MNHEY, CDR2 SVGEGT. CDR3 residues: CASTQNSNYNEQFF.

V is TRBV7-8 and J is TRBJ2-2; absent DNA, TCRdb's TRBD1 call cannot be checked. The V gene's germline CDR1 is SGHVS and CDR2 FQNEAQ. The CDR3 is 13 amino acids. CDR3 sequence: CASSSLRTGELFF.

The chain recombines TRBV19 with TRBJ2-1; the TCRdb D gene call, TRBD2, has no DNA to confirm it. CDR1 is LNHDA and CDR2 is SQIVND in the germline V gene (reference sequence). The CDR3 is made up of 17 amino acids. This CDR3 reads CASSMRASGDTYNEQFF. Complete variable domain (other parts from reference TRBV19 and TRBJ2-1): DGGITQSPKYLFRKEGQNVTLSCEQNLNHDAMYWYRQDPGQGLRLIYYSQIVNDFQKGDIAEGYSVSREKKESFPLTVTSAQKNPTAFYLCASSMRASGDTYNEQFFGPGTRLTVL.

This sequence joins TRBV28 and TRBJ2-3; TCRdb proposes TRBD1, but this gene call is untestable without DNA. Germline CDR1 MDHEN, CDR2 SYDVKM. The CDR3 is made up of 18 amino acids. CDR3 in amino acids: CASSRINYRVGYTDTQYF.

The chain uses TRBV4-3 and TRBJ2-1; TCRdb calls TRBD2, which cannot be checked without DNA. Germline values: CDR1 LGHNA, CDR2 YSLEER. CDR3 length: 16 residues. The CDR3 is CASSQHGTSGSDEQFF.

The V and J genes are TRBV27 and TRBJ1-6; the D call of TRBD1 rests on TCRdb alone, since no DNA is present to check it. The CDR3 is 15 residues long. Germline lookup yields CDR1 MNHEY and CDR2 SMNVEV (reference sequence). The CDR3 spells CASSPNRVINSPLHF.

This chain uses TRBV20-1 with TRBJ1-5. Per germline, CDR1 DFQATT and CDR2 SNEGSKA (reference sequence). This CDR3 comprises 13 residues. CDR3 in amino acids: CSARDPVGQPQHF.

The rearrangement links TRBV19 to TRBJ2-1; there is no DNA to check the TCRdb D call of TRBD1. This CDR3 is built from 16 residues. Germline V CDR1 and CDR2: LNHDA, SQIVND (reference sequence). This chain's CDR3 is CASSSAGVIGGDEQFF.

The genes are TRBV20-1 and TRBJ2-1; no DNA is available, so the TRBD2 call from TCRdb remains unchecked. The CDR3 consists of 16 residues. Germline-derived CDR1 and CDR2 are DFQATT and SNEGSKA (reference sequence). The chain's CDR3 is CSARPLAGEGYNEQFF.

The chain couples TRBV12-3 or TRBV12-4 to TRBJ1-6; TCRdb names TRBD1, which stays unverified in the absence of DNA. CDR3 length: 17 amino acids. This CDR3 is CASSLTTGQKGGSPLHF.

CDR3 residues: CASSSGTGFYPLHF. The chain recombines TRBV19 with TRBJ1-6; TCRdb's D call, TRBD1, is unchecked because there is no DNA. CDR1 LNHDA and CDR2 SQIVND come from the germline V gene (reference sequence). The CDR3 is 14 residues long.

This chain connects TRBV27 to TRBJ2-3; TCRdb proposes TRBD2, but this gene call is untestable without DNA. CDR1 and CDR2 from the germline V gene are MNHEY and SMNVEV (reference sequence). The CDR3 has 15 residues. CDR3 sequence: CASSLGTPVSDTQYF.

The V gene is TRBV20-1, the J gene TRBJ1-1; as DNA is missing, the TRBD1 call by TCRdb cannot be tested. Per germline, CDR1 DFQATT and CDR2 SNEGSKA (reference sequence). This CDR3 has 15 amino acids. The CDR3 loop reads CSARWTGGRVTEAFF.

V is TRBV6-1 and J is TRBJ1-1. Per germline, CDR1 MNHNS and CDR2 SASEGT. The CDR3 is made up of 14 amino acids. CDR3 region: CASTKRGTNTEAFF.

The chain is built from TRBV7-2 and TRBJ2-5; TCRdb's D gene call, TRBD2, goes unchecked for lack of DNA. CDR3 length: 14 residues. Per the germline V gene, CDR1 is SGHTA and CDR2 is FQGNSA. CDR3 protein: CASSFTSGRETQYF.

V usage is TRBV12-3 or TRBV12-4 and J usage is TRBJ2-1. The CDR3 is made up of 14 amino acids. The CDR3 reads CASSISGAYNEQFF.

This rearrangement joins TRBV7-6 to TRBJ2-1; TCRdb gives TRBD1 as the D gene, but with no DNA this cannot be confirmed. This CDR3 is 14 amino acids long. Germline V gene data show CDR1 as SGHVS and CDR2 as FNYEAQ. CDR3 residues: CASSLRDLYNEQFF.

The chain uses TRBV5-1 and TRBJ1-1. The CDR3 loop spans 11 amino acids. Germline CDR1 SGHRS, CDR2 YFSETQ. CDR3 protein: CASIANTEAFF.